The 9 T cell receptor beta chains below come from one sample, sequenced in a study of CD8 T cells in Susac syndrome. With random hexamers, roughly 0.45 to 1 ug RNA was reverse transcribed. TCRdb redid the calling of the immunoSEQ multiplex PCR reads with MiXCR, one entry per CDR3 protein. Here the sample spans 120,000 or so distinct CDR3 sequences, around 95% being singletons. The specimen sequenced was CD4+ T cells from PBMCs. The receptors were sampled from a human donor in good health.

This chain connects TRBV14 to TRBJ2-3; perhaps TRBD2 as D (5 bases). Per the germline V gene, CDR1 is SGHDN and CDR2 is FVKESK. The V and J ends lost 1 base and 2 bases respectively, with 10 bases between them. The CDR3 is 15 residues long. CDR3 DNA: TGTGCCAGCAGCCAAGTCGGGAAGGCCACAGATACGCAGTATTTT. It translates to CASSQVGKATDTQYF.

The chain employs TRBV5-1 and TRBJ2-1; D may be TRBD1 (6 bases). The CDR3 length is 17 residues. Looked up from germline, CDR1 is SGHRS and CDR2 is YFSETQ. Trimming removed 4 bases from V and 0 bases from J, with 17 bases in between. CDR3 sequence (DNA): TGCGCCAGCAGCCCGACCGACAGGTCAAGCTCCTACAATGAGCAGTTCTTC. It translates to CASSPTDRSSSYNEQFF.

The V call is TRBV5-6, the J call TRBJ2-2, with 8 bases aligning to TRBD1. The length of the CDR3 is 15 residues. From germline, CDR1 is SGHDT and CDR2 YYEEEE. V shed 4 bases, J shed 6 bases, and the junction held 8 bases outside the gene matches. CDR3 in amino acids: CASSRTGGRAGELFF. In DNA form, the CDR3 reads TGTGCCAGCAGCCGTACAGGGGGTAGGGCCGGGGAGCTGTTTTTT.

This chain joins TRBV7-9 and TRBJ2-1; D is possibly TRBD2 (6 bases). Germline CDR1 and CDR2: SEHNR and FQNEAQ (reference sequence). Trimming stripped 8 bases from V and 1 base from J, with 15 bases between. The CDR3 sequence is 15 residues long. The CDR3 DNA reads as TGTGCCAGCGGGGGACTGCGGGGTTCCTACAATGAGCAGTTCTTC. The encoded protein is CASGGLRGSYNEQFF. Combining the CDR3 with reference TRBV7-9 and TRBJ2-1 gives the whole variable domain DTGVSQNPRHKITKRGQNVTFRCDPISEHNRLYWYRQTLGQGPEFLTYFQNEAQLEKSRLLSDRFSAERPKGSFSTLEIQRTEQGDSAMYLCASGGLRGSYNEQFFGPGTRLTVL.

The gene calls are TRBV20-1 and TRBJ2-5; D may match TRBD1 or TRBD2 (6 bases each). From germline, CDR1 is DFQATT and CDR2 SNEGSKA (reference sequence). The CDR3 length is 12 residues. Here the CDR3 reads CSLRGAQETQYF. CDR3 bases: TGCAGCCTAAGGGGGGCCCAAGAGACCCAGTACTTC.

This chain links TRBV7-9 with TRBJ2-2, with D tentatively TRBD1 (6 bases). CDR1 and CDR2 (germline): SEHNR, FQNEAQ (reference sequence). The V end was cut by 1 base, the J end by 0 bases, with 6 bases between. CDR3 length: 15 amino acids. CDR3 in DNA: TGTGCCAGCAGCTTAGACAGGGCGAACACCGGGGAGCTGTTTTTT. Protein product: CASSLDRANTGELFF.

The chain is built from TRBV20-1 and TRBJ2-4, with 8 bases matching TRBD1. V shed 6 bases and J 8 bases; nucleotides not matched to a gene: 9. CDR1 is DFQATT, CDR2 SNEGSKA, per germline (reference sequence). The CDR3 is made up of 13 amino acids. DNA of the CDR3: TGCAGTGCCGCGACAGGGGTGGAGTACATTCAGTACTTC. This codes for CSAATGVEYIQYF.

The chain employs TRBV5-6 and TRBJ2-3, with a weak D call TRBD1 (5 bases). The ends were cut back, 2 bases at V and 6 bases at J, with 13 bases in the middle. Germline assignment: CDR1 SGHDT and CDR2 YYEEEE. The CDR3 runs 14 residues. DNA of the CDR3: TGTGCCAGCAGCTTCATAGGGGCTTCGGATACGCAGTATTTT. This codes for CASSFIGASDTQYF.

In DNA, the CDR3 is TGTGCCAGCACCGTACCTCCGGGCGAGGCCTCCTACGAGCAGTACTTC. Its translation: CASTVPPGEASYEQYF. V is TRBV6-2 or TRBV6-3 and J is TRBJ2-7, with D unclear. The V end was cut by 7 bases, the J end by 0 bases, with 19 bases between. The CDR3 sequence is 16 residues long. From germline, CDR1 is MNHEY and CDR2 SVGEGT.